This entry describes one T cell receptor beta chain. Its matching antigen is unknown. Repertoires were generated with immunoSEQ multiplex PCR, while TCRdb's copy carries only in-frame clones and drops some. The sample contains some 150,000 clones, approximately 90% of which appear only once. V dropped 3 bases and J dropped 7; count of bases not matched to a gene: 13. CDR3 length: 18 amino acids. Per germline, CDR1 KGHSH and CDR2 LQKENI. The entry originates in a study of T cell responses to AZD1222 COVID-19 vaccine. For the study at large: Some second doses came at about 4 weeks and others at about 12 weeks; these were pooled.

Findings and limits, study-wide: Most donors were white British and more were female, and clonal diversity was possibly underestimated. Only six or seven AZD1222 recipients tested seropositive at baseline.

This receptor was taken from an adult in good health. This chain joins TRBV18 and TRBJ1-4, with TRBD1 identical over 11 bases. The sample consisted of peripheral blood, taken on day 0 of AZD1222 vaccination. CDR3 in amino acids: CASSPRDRGILGGEKLFF. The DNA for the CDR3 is TGTGCCAGCTCACCCCGGGACAGGGGGATACTCGGGGGTGAAAAACTGTTTTTT.